Listed below are T cell receptor beta chains from one sample, sequenced in a study of CXCR3-negative and CXCR3-positive naive CD8 T cells. TCRdb re-called the 5' RACE reads; one entry per CDR3 protein, DNA not given. The ten top clones account for about 0.62%, within a sample of tens of thousands of distinct CDR3 sequences. Sequenced material: naive CXCR3+ CD8+ T cells from blood. These receptors all stem from a human donor in good health. Some clones in this sample may be carry-over from other donors' samples. Each CDR3 is given with its conserved first and last residue.

J gene | V gene | CDR3 protein
TRBJ1-5 | TRBV5-1 | CASSPFPDRLNQPQHF
TRBJ1-1 | TRBV5-4 | CASTKTGYPEAFF
TRBJ2-1 | TRBV4-2 | CASSQETLAGNSYNEQFF
TRBJ2-5 | TRBV28 | CASSGGSGQTDFSQETQYF
TRBJ2-2 | TRBV6-6 | CASSYFNLILAGAGELFF
TRBJ2-1 | TRBV28 | CASSFVSNEQFF
TRBJ2-4 | TRBV6-5 | CASSSDALAGATKNIQYF
TRBJ2-1 | TRBV10-3 | CAISDFAGVSYNEQFF
TRBJ2-2 | TRBV6-2/TRBV6-3 | CASSRSLNRNTGELFF
TRBJ1-1 | TRBV6-6 | CASIPGWEANTEAFF
TRBJ2-1 | TRBV28 | CASSPLTAYNEQFF
TRBJ2-1 | TRBV6-4 | CASSDSSYNEQFF
TRBJ2-7 | TRBV18 | CASSSLDGDYEQYF
TRBJ2-6 | TRBV29-1 | CSVEDESELRGAGGANVLTF
TRBJ1-1 | TRBV28 | CASSFAGFEAFF
TRBJ1-5 | TRBV12-5 | CASGLGTGAQPQHF
TRBJ2-1 | TRBV7-6 | CASSPRGANLYNEQFF
TRBJ2-1 | TRBV27 | CASASGSSYNEQFF
TRBJ2-2 | TRBV20-1 | CSATTGTSRELFF
TRBJ2-5 | TRBV28 | CASFGLAEETQYF
TRBJ2-5 | TRBV7-2 | CASSPLAGGMETQYF
TRBJ1-1 | TRBV4-3 | CASSQVLLNTEAFF
TRBJ2-1 | TRBV6-2/TRBV6-3 | CASSDPSGSYNEQFF
TRBJ2-7 | TRBV10-3 | CAIQSGNEQHF
TRBJ1-2 | TRBV12-3/TRBV12-4 | CASSWTGSDYGYTF
TRBJ1-1 | TRBV29-1 | CSVELSGQGITEAFF
TRBJ2-4 | TRBV19 | CASSMGLAKNIQYF
TRBJ2-1 | TRBV27 | CASSLDGGPTREQFF
TRBJ1-1 | TRBV7-9 | CASSLEGFDTEAFF
TRBJ2-7 | TRBV6-6 | CASRYGTSNLYEQYF
TRBJ1-1 | TRBV29-1 | CSVVIGAEAFF
TRBJ1-6 | TRBV7-8 | CASSLNPQAVNSPLHF
TRBJ2-3 | TRBV28 | CASSSPRLAGGTDTQYF
TRBJ2-3 | TRBV4-2 | CASSPNPPDTLYF
TRBJ2-1 | TRBV28 | CASRHPGYDEQFF
TRBJ1-4 | TRBV9 | CASSVRRDGMDEKLFF
TRBJ2-5 | TRBV4-2 | CASSQMERGETQYF